The 14 T cell receptor beta chains reported below all come from one sample, sequenced in a study of blood T cell repertoires in COVID-19 (dated by TCRdb to the early 2020s). Receptor libraries were prepared by the immunoSEQ multiplex PCR assay. The immuneACCESS repertoire file appears here via TCRdb, limited to in-frame rearrangements. These files lack a portion of the clones; in checked studies, under half of the deficit traces to unresolved V genes, and the cause of the others is not known. This sample comprises roughly 250,000 clones, about nine tenths of them detected only once. The ten largest make up around 7.8% of the sample. Sequenced sample: peripheral blood. The source of these receptors is a man aged 60 to 69 who had recovered from COVID-19.

CDR3 DNA sequence: TGTGCCAGCAGCCCCGAGGACAGAGCGCCCCAGCATTTT. Its protein product is CASSPEDRAPQHF. The rearrangement uses TRBV3-1 (or the pseudogene TRBV3-2) and TRBJ1-5; perhaps TRBD1 as D (6 bases). Germline CDR1 is LGHDT and CDR2 is YNNKEL (reference sequence). The CDR3 contains 13 residues. V lost 4 bases and J 9 bases, leaving 13 bases between the germline ends.

The chain combines TRBV28 with TRBJ1-4; 7 bases are a match to TRBD1. Germline V gene data show CDR1 as MDHEN and CDR2 as SYDVKM. With V trimmed by 6 bases and J by 3 bases, 7 bases remained unmatched. The CDR3 contains 15 residues. The CDR3 region has the DNA TGTGCCAGCAGGCCCCACAGGGGAGCTAATGAAAAACTGTTTTTT. It codes for CASRPHRGANEKLFF.

The chain recombines TRBV15 with TRBJ2-1, with 8 bases matching TRBD2. This CDR3 spans 15 amino acids. CDR1 is LNHNV and CDR2 is YYDKDF in the germline V gene (reference sequence). V was pared by 3 bases and J by 7 bases, with 8 bases of the junction left unmatched. CDR3 sequence: CATSSGRGARNEQFF. The CDR3 DNA sequence: TGTGCCACCAGCAGCGGGCGGGGGGCTAGGAATGAGCAGTTCTTC.

The chain recombines TRBV9 with TRBJ2-3; 8 positions agree with TRBD2. This CDR3 comprises 15 residues. Germline V CDR1 and CDR2: SGDLS, YYNGEE. J lost 1 base, V lost 2 bases, and 3 bases had no gene match. The CDR3 bases are TGTGCCAGCAGCGTGTTGACTAGCGGCACAGATACGCAGTATTTT. It translates to CASSVLTSGTDTQYF.

The chain couples TRBV18 to TRBJ2-6; 9 bases fit TRBD1. The CDR3 has 18 residues. Germline trimming cut 1 base from V and 2 bases from J; bases unmatched to any gene: 6. From germline, CDR1 is KGHSH and CDR2 LQKENI. In DNA form, the CDR3 reads TGTGCCAGCTCACCACGAGCATGGACAGGGGCTGGGGCCAACGTCCTGACTTTC. Amino acid sequence: CASSPRAWTGAGANVLTF.

Only a few counts were recorded for this clone. The chain recombines TRBV19 with TRBJ2-2, with 8 bases identical to TRBD1. J gave up 6 bases and V 3 bases, and 9 bases lay outside the gene matches. The CDR3 sequence is 16 residues long. Germline V CDR1 and CDR2: LNHDA, SQIVND (reference sequence). CDR3 nucleotides: TGTGCCAGTAGTATCTCGACAGGGGCTGGCTCCGGGGAGCTGTTTTTT. This encodes CASSISTGAGSGELFF.

Remarks on this clone: Other nucleotide sequences in the sample specify the same CDR3. The chain couples TRBV24-1 to TRBJ2-1, with 9 nucleotides matching TRBD2. This CDR3 is 16 amino acids long. V trimming: 0 bases; J trimming: 1 base; junction bases outside the gene matches: 0. The V gene's germline CDR1 is KGHDR and CDR2 SFDVKD. CDR3 sequence: CATSDLSGGSYNEQFF. The CDR3 nucleotides are TGTGCCACCAGTGATTTGAGCGGGGGGTCCTACAATGAGCAGTTCTTC.

This rearrangement joins TRBV10-3 to TRBJ1-1; a possible D gene is TRBD1 (6 bases). V was shortened by 6 bases and J by 7 bases, with 12 bases between the two germline ends. CDR1 and CDR2 (germline): ENHRY, SYGVKD. This CDR3 contains 12 residues. The CDR3 loop is CAISPTGNEAFF. DNA of the CDR3: TGTGCCATCAGCCCAACAGGGAATGAAGCTTTCTTT.

This rearrangement joins TRBV18 to TRBJ1-6; 10 nucleotides line up with TRBD1. Trimming removed 1 base from V and 1 base from J; junction bases left unmatched: 4. Germline V gene sequence: CDR1 KGHSH, CDR2 LQKENI. There are 18 residues in the CDR3. The CDR3 is CASSPLRQGASYNSPLHF. The CDR3 DNA is TGTGCCAGCTCACCACTTCGACAGGGGGCGTCCTATAATTCACCCCTCCACTTT.

The V gene is TRBV12-3 or TRBV12-4, the J gene TRBJ2-3; D perhaps matches TRBD2 (7 bases). The V gene lost 7 bases and the J gene lost 4 bases, with 12 bases spanning the gap. The CDR3 is 13 residues long. The CDR3 loop reads CASKLGGADTQYF. CDR3 sequence (DNA): TGTGCCAGCAAACTAGGGGGGGCAGATACGCAGTATTTT.

This chain uses TRBV2 with TRBJ2-5; unclear D gene. The CDR3 extends over 13 amino acids. Germline-derived CDR1 and CDR2 are SNHLY and FYNNEI. Between the trimmed V and J ends, which lost 7 bases and 5 bases, there was a span of 14 bases. The CDR3 coding sequence is TGTGCCAGCAACCCCCCCCTGGAGGAGACCCAGTACTTC. This codes for CASNPPLEETQYF.

The rearrangement uses TRBV6-6 and TRBJ1-3; 9 bases line up with TRBD1. The germline V gene encodes CDR1 MNHNY and CDR2 SVGAGI (reference sequence). J lost 1 base, V lost 6 bases, and 10 bases had no gene match. This CDR3 has 17 residues. The CDR3 DNA reads as TGTGCCAGCAGCCGACAGGGACAGGGTTTTTCTGGAAACACCATATATTTT. Its protein product is CASSRQGQGFSGNTIYF.

The chain employs TRBV5-8 and TRBJ2-2, with D perhaps matching TRBD2 (5 bases). This CDR3 region has 16 residues. Trimming left V 0 bases short and J 3 bases short, with 12 bases between. Per germline, CDR1 SGHTS and CDR2 YDEGEE. The CDR3 protein is CASSLESGWYTGELFF. In DNA, the CDR3 is TGTGCCAGCAGCTTGGAATCGGGATGGTACACCGGGGAGCTGTTTTTT.

The CDR3 reads CASSLGTSRADTQYF. In DNA form, the CDR3 reads TGCGCCAGCAGCTTAGGGACATCCCGGGCAGATACGCAGTATTTT. The rearrangement joins TRBV5-1 to TRBJ2-3, with D perhaps TRBD1 (6 bases). Germline CDR1 and CDR2: SGHRS and YFSETQ. Trimming left V 2 bases short and J 4 bases short, with 14 bases between. CDR3 size: 15 residues.